This T cell receptor (beta chain) was captured in a study of immune heterogeneity within non-small cell lung tumors. Amplification of TCR beta CDR3 was performed by multiplex PCR with 32 V and 13 J primers. One entry per CDR3 protein, called by TCRdb with MiXCR from the multiplex PCR reads. The sample includes about 3,200 distinct CDR3 sequences, roughly 21% of them seen just once. The V gene lost 1 base and the J gene lost 7 bases, with 13 bases spanning the gap. Germline V lookup: CDR1 SEHNR, CDR2 FQNEAQ (reference sequence). This CDR3 comprises 14 residues. This clonotype is medium-sized in the sample. The antigen is not known. Bulk tumor gDNA, around 630 ng per sample, served as the TCR template. Primary tumors were biopsied several times each, far apart, intraoperatively. Enrolled patients presented with newly diagnosed, previously untreated non-small cell lung cancer and underwent curative surgery.

The study's findings and limits: With local tumor mutational burden, local T-cell clonality showed a moderate but significant correlation (R roughly 0.36). Identical dominant CDR3 beta clonotypes were found recurring across a patient's tumor sites, along with site-unique high-frequency clones.

The rearrangement links TRBV7-9 to TRBJ2-5, with a tentative D call TRBD1 (6 bases). This clonotype was obtained from a man in his 60s with non-small cell lung cancer. Sequencing was done on a sample of lung tumor tissue. The CDR3 nucleotides are TGTGCCAGCAGCTTAGGGCAGGGGACGGGGACCCAGTACTTC. Translation gives CASSLGQGTGTQYF. Full variable domain (remainder filled in from reference TRBV7-9 and TRBJ2-5): DTGVSQNPRHKITKRGQNVTFRCDPISEHNRLYWYRQTLGQGPEFLTYFQNEAQLEKSRLLSDRFSAERPKGSFSTLEIQRTEQGDSAMYLCASSLGQGTGTQYFGPGTRLLVL.